The rows below give T cell receptor beta chains drawn from one sample of a study of CD4 T cell repertoires in COVID-19. The data were produced by immunoSEQ multiplex PCR, yet TCRdb's version contains in-frame clones alone and is incomplete. The sample has approximately 75,000 clones; roughly four fifths are singletons. The sample here was CD4+ T cells from peripheral blood, taken after recovery from COVID-19. These TCRs come from a human donor who had COVID-19. Both conserved end residues are part of each CDR3. D genes are given only for firm matches. Clone size, where shown, is once, few, many, or a class for clones that have expanded.

-	-	TRBV19	TRBJ2-6	TGTGCCAGTCTAGGGGGGACTGGGGCCAACGTCCTGACTTTC	CASLGGTGANVLTF
-	-	TRBV5-1	TRBJ2-1	TGCGCCAGCAGCTTCCGGGACCCGGGTAGGAATGAGCAGTTCTTC	CASSFRDPGRNEQFF
-	-	TRBV6-5	TRBJ1-4	TGTGCCACCAGACCGAAACTTGCAACTAATGAAAAACTGTTTTTT	CATRPKLATNEKLFF
-	-	TRBV19	TRBJ1-5	TGTGCCAGTAGTGTTTCAGTCTATAGCAATCAGCCCCAGCATTTT	CASSVSVYSNQPQHF
once	-	TRBV6-5	TRBJ1-1	TGTGCCAGCACTAACGTGGGAGCATCTCATTTT	CASTNVGASHF
-	-	TRBV28	TRBJ1-4	TGTGCCAGCAGTCCCGGGGGGACTAATGAAAAACTGTTTTTT	CASSPGGTNEKLFF
-	-	TRBV12-3/TRBV12-4	TRBJ1-2	TGTGCCAGCAGTTTAGCCGGGAAAGGCTACACCTTC	CASSLAGKGYTF
-	-	TRBV3-1/TRBV3-2	TRBJ1-2	TGTGCCAGCAGCCGACAGGACACCCCTAACTATGGCTACACCTTC	CASSRQDTPNYGYTF
-	-	TRBV24-1	TRBJ1-2	TGTGCCACCAGTGAGTCGGGTCTGAACTATGGCTACACCTTC	CATSESGLNYGYTF
-	-	TRBV7-8	TRBJ1-1	TGTGCCAGCCTCTCTGGAGGGGGTGGGATTGGTGAAGCTTTCTTT	CASLSGGGGIGEAFF
-	-	TRBV4-1	TRBJ2-7	TGCGCCAGCAGCCAATCTGGGAGAGAGCAGTACTTC	CASSQSGREQYF
-	-	TRBV6-2/TRBV6-3	TRBJ1-1	TGTGCCAGCAGTTACTGGCGGTACACTGAAGCTTTCTTT	CASSYWRYTEAFF
-	TRBD1	TRBV5-6	TRBJ2-5	TGTGCCAGCAGAACCAGGGGGTGGGAGACCCAGTACTTC	CASRTRGWETQYF
-	-	TRBV7-2	TRBJ1-2	TGTGCCAGCGGGGGGCTTAACTATGGCTACACCTTC	CASGGLNYGYTF
-	-	TRBV6-5	TRBJ2-2	TGTGCCAGCAGTAAGCCGGGGGACACCGGGGAGCTGTTTTTT	CASSKPGDTGELFF
few	-	TRBV2	TRBJ2-1	TGTGCCAGCAGTGAGTCCCCGGGAAACGGAGCCTACAATGAGCAGTTCTTC	CASSESPGNGAYNEQFF
-	-	TRBV2	TRBJ1-1	TGTGCCACCACCCGAGGGAACACTGAAGCTTTCTTT	CATTRGNTEAFF
-	-	TRBV19	TRBJ1-1	TGTGCCAGTAGTAAATCCCGACAGGAAGCTTTCTTT	CASSKSRQEAFF
few	-	TRBV27	TRBJ1-6	TGTGCCAGCAGTTTATTCGACCCGCTTCGGTCACCCCTCCACTTT	CASSLFDPLRSPLHF
-	-	TRBV20-1	TRBJ1-6	TGCAGTGCTAGTCGTATGACAGGCACAGATTCACCCCTCCACTTT	CSASRMTGTDSPLHF
-	TRBD1	TRBV13	TRBJ2-2	TGTGCCAGCAGCTTAGGAGGGCAGGGGGCGCGAACCGGGGAGCTGTTTTTT	CASSLGGQGARTGELFF
-	-	TRBV5-6	TRBJ2-2	TGTGCCAGCAGCTTGGGGTTACAGGGACGCGGGGAGCTGTTTTTT	CASSLGLQGRGELFF
-	-	TRBV9	TRBJ2-7	TGTGCCAGCAGCGTAGCGGGGGACTTCTCCTACGAGCAGTACTTC	CASSVAGDFSYEQYF
once	-	TRBV5-4	TRBJ2-3	TGTGCCAGCAGCTTGTCTAGCACAGATACGCAGTATTTT	CASSLSSTDTQYF
-	-	TRBV2	TRBJ2-7	TGTGCCAGCAGTGAGGGGAGTTACTCCTACGAGCAGTACTTC	CASSEGSYSYEQYF
-	TRBD1	TRBV7-8	TRBJ1-4	TGTGCCAGCAGCTTAGCCCTCATTCCGGGACAGGCAGCCAAACTGTTTTTT	CASSLALIPGQAAKLFF
-	-	TRBV7-2	TRBJ2-7	TGTGCCAGCAGCTTAGCGGGATCCTTCCACGAGCAGTACTTC	CASSLAGSFHEQYF
-	TRBD1	TRBV19	TRBJ1-5	TGTGCCAGTAGTGACCGCGGAGGAGGGGGCGGACAGCCCCAGCATTTT	CASSDRGGGGGQPQHF
-	-	TRBV5-1	TRBJ2-5	TGCGCCAGCAGCTTGCCTGACCGGGAGACCCAGTACTTC	CASSLPDRETQYF
-	-	TRBV11-1	TRBJ2-2	TGTGCCAGCAGCCTCTGGGCTACGAACACCGGGGAGCTGTTTTTT	CASSLWATNTGELFF
-	-	TRBV2	TRBJ1-2	TGTGCCAGCAGAGAGAATACAGGGCCCAACTATGGCTACACCTTC	CASRENTGPNYGYTF
-	-	TRBV5-1	TRBJ2-6	TGCGCCAGCAGACCAGGGGAGTCCGACGCCACTGGGGCCAACGTCCTGACTTTC	CASRPGESDATGANVLTF
-	-	TRBV6-1	TRBJ2-7	TGTGCCAGCAGTGATCCCGCACGGCACATTTTCTACGAGCAGTACTTC	CASSDPARHIFYEQYF
-	-	TRBV7-9	TRBJ1-1	TGTGCCAGCAGCTATGGCCTAAACACTGAAGCTTTCTTT	CASSYGLNTEAFF
-	TRBD1	TRBV18	TRBJ2-7	TGTGCCAGCTCACGAGGCCCCCCGGGACAGGGGAACGAGCAGTACTTC	CASSRGPPGQGNEQYF
-	-	TRBV5-1	TRBJ1-2	TGCGCCAGCAGCTTGGCGTCGGTGGATGGCTACACCTTC	CASSLASVDGYTF
-	-	TRBV7-8	TRBJ1-3	TGTGCCAGCAGCTTGACAGTCTCTGGAAACACCATATATTTT	CASSLTVSGNTIYF
-	-	TRBV5-6	TRBJ1-1	TGTGCCAGCCAAGGACGGGTAGGGAACACTGAAGCTTTCTTT	CASQGRVGNTEAFF
-	TRBD1	TRBV7-8	TRBJ2-3	TGTGCCAGCAGCTTTACGGCCACAGGGGGCACAGATACGCAGTATTTT	CASSFTATGGTDTQYF
-	-	TRBV28	TRBJ1-6	TGTGCCAGCAGGACCAGGTCGGGAGGAAATTCACCCCTCCACTTT	CASRTRSGGNSPLHF
-	TRBD2	TRBV7-2	TRBJ2-3	TGTGCCAGCGGCGCGGCGGGAGGGCGAACAGATACGCAGTATTTT	CASGAAGGRTDTQYF
once	-	TRBV2	TRBJ1-2	TGTGCCAGCAGTGAGGGTACGAAGCCAACATATGGCTACACCTTC	CASSEGTKPTYGYTF
-	-	TRBV5-5	TRBJ1-2	TGTGCCAGCAGCTTGGCGACCCAAACGTATGGCTACACCTTC	CASSLATQTYGYTF